Listed here are 26 T cell receptor beta chains from one sample, sequenced in a study of T cells after yellow fever vaccination. TCRdb redid the calling of the 5' RACE reads with MiXCR, one entry per CDR3 protein. The sample has 610,000 or so distinct CDR3 sequences, around 12% seen once; the top ten hold about 15%. The specimen comprised PBMCs, sampled on the day of the yellow fever booster vaccination. All receptors derive from a man younger than 40 who received the YFV17D yellow fever vaccine.

The chain employs TRBV5-1 and TRBJ1-6; no firm D call. The CDR3 is 16 residues long. Trimming cost V 0 bases and J 0 bases, with 7 bases left between them. Germline assignment: CDR1 SGHRS and CDR2 YFSETQ. CDR3 bases: TGCGCCAGCAGCTTGGAGAGCAGCTCCTATAATTCACCCCTCCACTTT. Translating gives CASSLESSSYNSPLHF.

V is TRBV12-3 or TRBV12-4 and J is TRBJ2-5, with TRBD2 as a possible D gene (5 bases). The CDR3 runs to 12 residues. Deletions cut 5 bases from V and 5 bases from J, with 9 bases between. The CDR3 loop reads CASSTRPETQYF. The CDR3 bases are TGTGCCAGCAGTACTAGACCTGAGACCCAGTACTTC.

The chain joins TRBV3-1 to TRBJ2-5; 11 bases agree with TRBD2. After removal of 3 bases from V and 5 bases from J, the junction contained 17 bases not matched to a gene. The CDR3 has 19 amino acids. In germline, CDR1 is LGHDT, CDR2 YNNKEL (reference sequence). Here the CDR3 DNA reads TGTGCCAGCAGCCAGGAAACAGCGACTAGCGGGGTTGTATGGGAGACCCAGTACTTC. Its translation is CASSQETATSGVVWETQYF.

This clonotype was detected a few times. The DNA for the CDR3 is TGTGCCAGCAGCTTATTTAGTTTCCGGGGAAATAATGAGCAGTTCTTC. Its translation is CASSLFSFRGNNEQFF. The chain employs TRBV7-2 and TRBJ2-1; a possible D gene is TRBD2 (5 bases). Germline V lookup: CDR1 SGHTA, CDR2 FQGNSA. With 2 bases removed from V and 7 bases from J, the gap between germline ends came to 18 bases. The CDR3 covers 16 residues.

The table lists this clonotype with a count of one. The chain links TRBV5-4 to TRBJ1-4; perhaps TRBD1 as D (6 bases). Germline V gives CDR1 SGHNT, CDR2 YYREEE (reference sequence). This CDR3 is 15 amino acids long. V was clipped by 1 base and J by 7 bases, with 14 bases between them. DNA of the CDR3: TGTGCCAGCAGCTTGTCTGCGGGGGGCGCTGAAAAACTGTTTTTT. This encodes CASSLSAGGAEKLFF.

This chain uses TRBV2 with TRBJ2-1, with TRBD1 identical over 9 bases. CDR1 is SNHLY, CDR2 FYNNEI, per germline. J was trimmed by 4 bases and V by 7 bases; bases with no gene match: 2. There are 13 residues in the CDR3. For the CDR3, the DNA is TGTGCCAGCAACGGACAGGGGTACAATGAGCAGTTCTTC. It is translated as CASNGQGYNEQFF.

This clonotype was recorded a few times. This chain connects TRBV4-2 to TRBJ2-4; tentatively, D is TRBD1 (6 bases). Germline V gene lookup returns CDR1 LGHNA and CDR2 YNFKEQ. The CDR3 spans 15 residues. Trimming cost V 1 base and J 2 bases, with 9 bases left between them. The CDR3 nucleotides read TGTGCCAGCAGCCAAGGGCAGGGGCCCAAAAACATTCAGTACTTC. The encoded protein is CASSQGQGPKNIQYF.

On this clonotype: A read error may be the cause here, since a much bigger clone is one base away. This sequence joins TRBV28 and TRBJ2-7; D gene ambiguous. The CDR3 is 11 amino acids. Trimming took 8 bases from V and 3 from J, leaving 8 bases between them. Germline loops: CDR1 MDHEN, CDR2 SYDVKM. The CDR3 spells CASGSYYEQYF. CDR3 sequence (DNA): TGTGCCAGCGGTTCCTACTACGAGCAGTACTTC.

This clonotype was counted between two and nine times. The chain joins TRBV30 to TRBJ2-5; D unclear. The V end was cut by 0 bases, the J end by 6 bases, with 17 bases between. The CDR3 covers 15 residues. Germline V gene lookup returns CDR1 GTSNPN and CDR2 SVGIG (reference sequence). CDR3 nucleotide sequence: TGTGCCTGGAGTGTACTTGGTAGCCGGAGTCAGACCCAGTACTTC. As protein: CAWSVLGSRSQTQYF.

This clonotype has a handful of counts. The V gene is TRBV7-9, the J gene TRBJ2-3; the match to TRBD2 covers 8 bases. CDR1 is SEHNR, CDR2 FQNEAQ, per germline (reference sequence). The CDR3 runs to 13 residues. The V and J ends lost 7 bases and 6 bases, in that order; junction bases with no gene match: 6. CDR3 region: CASTQAGADTQYF. The CDR3 DNA reads TGTGCCAGCACCCAAGCGGGAGCGGATACGCAGTATTTT.

This clonotype turned up a few times. This CDR3 reads CATRDRAGETQYF. CDR3 coding DNA: TGTGCCACGAGGGACAGGGCAGGGGAGACCCAGTACTTC. This chain links TRBV10-3 with TRBJ2-5; 9 bases are a match to TRBD1. This CDR3 has 13 amino acids. Germline V CDR1 and CDR2: ENHRY, SYGVKD. V was pared by 10 bases and J by 5 bases, with 8 bases of the junction left unmatched.

V and J are TRBV7-3 and TRBJ1-5; D is unresolved. The V end lost 0 bases, the J end lost 2 bases, and 17 bases lay between the germline ends. The CDR3 sequence is 18 residues long. Germline V lookup: CDR1 SGHTA, CDR2 FQGTGA. The DNA for the CDR3 is TGTGCCAGCAGCTTAACGGACTCGTTACTAGCTGGCAATCAGCCCCAGCATTTT. It encodes CASSLTDSLLAGNQPQHF.

The chain carries TRBV20-1 and TRBJ2-7, with D tentatively TRBD1 or TRBD2 (5 bases each). The CDR3 has 15 residues. Per germline, CDR1 DFQATT and CDR2 SNEGSKA (reference sequence). The V end was cut by 2 bases, the J end by 0 bases, with 14 bases between. CDR3 coding DNA: TGCAGTGCTAGAATTCCGGGACGGTCCTCCTACGAGCAGTACTTC. Amino acids: CSARIPGRSSYEQYF.

This clonotype was detected a few times. The rearrangement joins TRBV6-1 to TRBJ1-3, with 7 bases identical to TRBD1. The CDR3 contains 13 residues. CDR1 is MNHNS, CDR2 SASEGT, per germline. The junction had 5 bases not matched to a gene; V was cut back by 5 bases and J by 7 bases. CDR3 amino acids: CASSPTGANTIYF. The CDR3 DNA is TGTGCCAGCAGTCCCACAGGGGCGAACACCATATATTTT.

This clonotype was counted a few times. The gene calls are TRBV20-1 and TRBJ2-7; 9 bases match TRBD2. The CDR3 spans 15 residues. Unmatched junction bases numbered 4, after V lost 0 bases and J lost 1 base. Germline CDR1 is DFQATT and CDR2 is SNEGSKA (reference sequence). The CDR3 DNA reads TGCAGTGCTAGAGATTTCGCGGGAGGGTCCTACGAGCAGTACTTC. As protein: CSARDFAGGSYEQYF.

The chain carries TRBV10-2 and TRBJ2-1; 12 bases are a match to TRBD2. The V gene's germline CDR1 is WSHSY and CDR2 SAAADI. V gave up 5 bases and J gave up 4 bases; unmatched junction bases: 6. The CDR3 runs 16 residues. CDR3 in DNA: TGCGCCAGCAGTCTGACTAGCGGGAGTATTTACAATGAGCAGTTCTTC. Residues: CASSLTSGSIYNEQFF.

This sequence joins TRBV10-3 and TRBJ1-5; weak D call: TRBD1 (5 bases). V was pared by 2 bases and J by 5 bases, with 13 bases between. The CDR3 is 15 amino acids. CDR1 and CDR2 from the germline V gene are ENHRY and SYGVKD. CDR3 in amino acids: CAISENRGKDQPQHF. The CDR3 bases are TGTGCCATCAGTGAGAATAGGGGAAAGGATCAGCCCCAGCATTTT.

This clonotype was recorded a few times. The chain couples TRBV7-3 to TRBJ2-7; TRBD1 matches 11 bases. This CDR3 has 15 residues. The germline gives CDR1 SGHTA, CDR2 FQGTGA. Trimming removed 4 bases from V and 7 bases from J; junction bases left unmatched: 9. In DNA, the CDR3 is TGTGCCAGCAGCTCTTTCGGACAGGGGGCAGGGGAGCAGTACTTC. It encodes CASSSFGQGAGEQYF.

The V call is TRBV6-1, the J call TRBJ2-7; TRBD2 might be the D (6 bases). Germline V gives CDR1 MNHNS, CDR2 SASEGT. The CDR3 loop spans 13 amino acids. V gave up 7 bases and J gave up 2 bases, with 12 bases separating them. CDR3 nucleotide sequence: TGTGCCAGCAAGCCGGGACTTGCCTACGAGCAGTACTTC. Protein: CASKPGLAYEQYF.

There are a few counts of this clonotype. V usage is TRBV5-5 and J usage is TRBJ1-2; no firm D call. The CDR3 runs to 15 residues. V was trimmed by 0 bases and J by 2 bases, leaving 11 bases between them. CDR1 is SGHKS and CDR2 is YYEKEE in the germline V gene (reference sequence). The CDR3, as DNA: TGTGCCAGCAGCTTGGCCGTAGGGATGAACTATGGCTACACCTTC. This gives the protein CASSLAVGMNYGYTF. The full variable domain, in which reference TRBV5-5 and TRBJ1-2 provide the parts outside the CDR3, is DAGVTQSPTHLIKTRGQQVTLRCSPISGHKSVSWYQQVLGQGPQFIFQYYEKEERGRGNFPDRFSARQFPNYSSELNVNALLLGDSALYLCASSLAVGMNYGYTFGSGTRLTVV.

The genes are TRBV20-1 and TRBJ2-3; 8 positions match TRBD1. V gave up 6 bases and J gave up 3 bases; unmatched junction bases: 8. The V gene's germline CDR1 is DFQATT and CDR2 SNEGSKA (reference sequence). The CDR3 covers 14 residues. The CDR3 DNA follows: TGCAGTGCCACCAGGGGGCGCCTAACAGATACGCAGTATTTT. It is translated as CSATRGRLTDTQYF.

The V gene is TRBV7-2, the J gene TRBJ2-3, with 7 nucleotides matching TRBD1. CDR1 SGHTA and CDR2 FQGNSA come from the germline V gene. J was trimmed by 4 bases and V by 6 bases; bases with no gene match: 4. The CDR3 is 13 residues long. CDR3: CASRITGADTQYF. In nucleotides, the CDR3 is TGTGCCAGCAGGATAACAGGGGCAGATACGCAGTATTTT.

This clonotype was recorded a few times. V is TRBV5-6 and J is TRBJ2-5, with D perhaps being TRBD1 or TRBD2 (5 bases each). V was clipped by 3 bases and J by 1 base, with 7 bases between them. Germline loops: CDR1 SGHDT, CDR2 YYEEEE. This CDR3 has 13 residues. CDR3 loop: CASSYGAQETQYF. CDR3 DNA: TGTGCCAGCAGCTACGGGGCCCAAGAGACCCAGTACTTC.

This clonotype was counted many times. This chain connects TRBV12-3 or TRBV12-4 to TRBJ2-7; 8 nucleotides line up with TRBD2. The CDR3 consists of 15 residues. The V segment lost 2 bases and the J segment 3 bases; nucleotides outside the gene matches: 6. The CDR3 sequence: CASSLRLAGIYEQYF. CDR3 DNA: TGTGCCAGCAGTTTACGGCTAGCGGGTATCTACGAGCAGTACTTC.

The chain has TRBV10-2 and TRBJ2-7, with TRBD2 matching 7 bases. V shed 2 bases, J shed 2 bases, and the junction held 3 bases outside the gene matches. This CDR3 spans 14 amino acids. The V gene's germline CDR1 is WSHSY and CDR2 SAAADI. The CDR3 here is CASSEAGDAYEQYF. The CDR3 DNA reads as TGCGCCAGCAGTGAGGCGGGAGACGCCTACGAGCAGTACTTC.

This clonotype was recorded many times. V gene TRBV5-1 combines with J gene TRBJ2-7; 10 positions agree with TRBD2. Trimming removed 4 bases from V and 6 bases from J; junction bases left unmatched: 10. Germline-derived CDR1 and CDR2 are SGHRS and YFSETQ. This CDR3 region has 15 residues. CDR3 coding DNA: TGCGCCAGCAGCCCACAATATGGACTAGCGGCCGAGCAGTACTTC. Residues: CASSPQYGLAAEQYF.